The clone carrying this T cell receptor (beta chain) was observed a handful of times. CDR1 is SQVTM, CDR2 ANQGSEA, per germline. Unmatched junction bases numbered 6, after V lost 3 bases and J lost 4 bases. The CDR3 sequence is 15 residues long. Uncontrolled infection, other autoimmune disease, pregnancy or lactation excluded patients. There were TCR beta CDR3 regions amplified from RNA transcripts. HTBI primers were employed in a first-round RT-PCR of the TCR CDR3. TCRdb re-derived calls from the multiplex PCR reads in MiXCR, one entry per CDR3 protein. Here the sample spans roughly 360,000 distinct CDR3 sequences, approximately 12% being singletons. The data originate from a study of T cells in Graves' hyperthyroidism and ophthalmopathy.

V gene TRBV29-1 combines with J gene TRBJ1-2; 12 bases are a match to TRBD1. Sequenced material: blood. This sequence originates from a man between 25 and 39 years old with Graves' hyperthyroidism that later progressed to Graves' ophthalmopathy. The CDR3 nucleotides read TGCAGCGTTGATGCGGGACAGGGGGCGGGCTATGGCTACACCTTC. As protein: CSVDAGQGAGYGYTF.